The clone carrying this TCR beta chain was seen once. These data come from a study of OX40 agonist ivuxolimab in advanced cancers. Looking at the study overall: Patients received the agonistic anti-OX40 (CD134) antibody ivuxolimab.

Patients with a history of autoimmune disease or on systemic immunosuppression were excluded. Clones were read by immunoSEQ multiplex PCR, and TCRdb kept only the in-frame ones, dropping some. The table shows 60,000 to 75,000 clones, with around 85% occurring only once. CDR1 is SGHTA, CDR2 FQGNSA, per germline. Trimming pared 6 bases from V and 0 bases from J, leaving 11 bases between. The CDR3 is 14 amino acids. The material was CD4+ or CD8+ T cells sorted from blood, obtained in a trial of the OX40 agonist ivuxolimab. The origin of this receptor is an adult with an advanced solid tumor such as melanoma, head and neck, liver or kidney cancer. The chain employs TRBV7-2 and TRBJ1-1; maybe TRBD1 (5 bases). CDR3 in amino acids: CASSPDRLNTEAFF. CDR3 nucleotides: TGTGCCAGCAGTCCCGACAGACTGAACACTGAAGCTTTCTTT.